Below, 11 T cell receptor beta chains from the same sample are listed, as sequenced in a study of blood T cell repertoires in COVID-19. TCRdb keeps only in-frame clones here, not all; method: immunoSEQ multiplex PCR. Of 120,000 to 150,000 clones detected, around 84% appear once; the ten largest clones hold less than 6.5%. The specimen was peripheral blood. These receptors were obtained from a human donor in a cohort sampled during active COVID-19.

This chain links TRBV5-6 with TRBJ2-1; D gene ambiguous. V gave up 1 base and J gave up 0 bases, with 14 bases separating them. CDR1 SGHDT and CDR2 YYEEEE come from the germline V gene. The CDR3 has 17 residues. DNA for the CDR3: TGTGCCAGCAGCTTGTGGCAGCCCCCTAGCTCCTACAATGAGCAGTTCTTC. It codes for CASSLWQPPSSYNEQFF.

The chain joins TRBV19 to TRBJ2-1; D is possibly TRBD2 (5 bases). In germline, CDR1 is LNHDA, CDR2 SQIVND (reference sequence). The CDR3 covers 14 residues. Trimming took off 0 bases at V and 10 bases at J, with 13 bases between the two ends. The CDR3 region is CASSIDEGNGEQFF. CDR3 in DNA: TGTGCCAGTAGTATAGATGAGGGCAACGGGGAGCAGTTCTTC.

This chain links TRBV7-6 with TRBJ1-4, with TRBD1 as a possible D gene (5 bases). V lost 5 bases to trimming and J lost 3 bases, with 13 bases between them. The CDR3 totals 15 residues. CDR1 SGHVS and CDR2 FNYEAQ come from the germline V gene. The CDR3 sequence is CASSDRQSPNEKLFF. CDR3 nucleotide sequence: TGTGCCAGCAGCGATCGACAGAGCCCTAATGAAAAACTGTTTTTT.

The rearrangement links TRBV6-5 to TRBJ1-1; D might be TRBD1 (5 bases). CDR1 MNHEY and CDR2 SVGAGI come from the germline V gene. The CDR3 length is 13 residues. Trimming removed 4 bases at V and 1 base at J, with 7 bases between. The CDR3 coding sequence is TGTGCCAGCAGTTTAACAGGGAACACTGAAGCTTTCTTT. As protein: CASSLTGNTEAFF.

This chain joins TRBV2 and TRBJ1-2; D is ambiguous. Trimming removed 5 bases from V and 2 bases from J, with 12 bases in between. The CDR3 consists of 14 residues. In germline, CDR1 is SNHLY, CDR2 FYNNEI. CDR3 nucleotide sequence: TGTGCCAGCAGTTTTGCGGCTGAGAACTATGGCTACACCTTC. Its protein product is CASSFAAENYGYTF.

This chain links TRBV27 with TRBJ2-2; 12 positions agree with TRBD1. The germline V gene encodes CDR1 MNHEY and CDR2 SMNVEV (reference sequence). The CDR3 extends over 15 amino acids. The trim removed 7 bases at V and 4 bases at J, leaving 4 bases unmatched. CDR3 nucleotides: TGTGCCAGCATTGGGACAGGGGGCAGCACCGGGGAGCTGTTTTTT. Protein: CASIGTGGSTGELFF.

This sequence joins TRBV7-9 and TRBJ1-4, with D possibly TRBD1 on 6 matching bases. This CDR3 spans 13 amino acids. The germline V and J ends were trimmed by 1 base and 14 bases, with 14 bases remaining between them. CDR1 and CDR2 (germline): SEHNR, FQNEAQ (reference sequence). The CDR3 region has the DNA TGTGCCAGCAGCTTAGGGCGACAGGAGTGGCTGTTTTTT. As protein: CASSLGRQEWLFF.

The CDR3 region has the DNA TGTGCCAGCAGCTTAATAAGTTACAGGGTAGTATCCGAGCAGTACTTC. Translated, it gives CASSLISYRVVSEQYF. The chain employs TRBV7-2 and TRBJ2-7; weak D call: TRBD1 (6 bases). The CDR3 extends over 16 amino acids. Trimming removed 2 bases from V and 6 bases from J, with 20 bases in between. Germline assignment: CDR1 SGHTA and CDR2 FQGNSA. Filled out from reference TRBV7-2 and TRBJ2-7, the complete variable domain reads GAGVSQSPSNKVTEKGKDVELRCDPISGHTALYWYRQSLGQGLEFLIYFQGNSAPDKSGLPSDRFSAERTGGSVSTLTIQRTQQEDSAVYLCASSLISYRVVSEQYFGPGTRLTVT.

The CDR3: CASSDSWGDGYTF. The CDR3 DNA is TGTGCCAGCAGTGACTCCTGGGGGGATGGCTACACCTTC. V is TRBV6-4 and J is TRBJ1-2; tentatively, D is TRBD1 (5 bases). V lost 0 bases and J 6 bases, leaving 8 bases between the germline ends. CDR1 is MRHNA, CDR2 SNTAGT, per germline. The length of the CDR3 is 13 residues.

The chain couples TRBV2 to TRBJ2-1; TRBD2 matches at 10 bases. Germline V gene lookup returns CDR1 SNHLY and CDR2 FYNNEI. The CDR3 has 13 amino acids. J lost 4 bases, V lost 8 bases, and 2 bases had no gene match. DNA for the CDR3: TGTGCCAGCGGACTAGCGGAGTACAATGAGCAGTTCTTC. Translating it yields CASGLAEYNEQFF.

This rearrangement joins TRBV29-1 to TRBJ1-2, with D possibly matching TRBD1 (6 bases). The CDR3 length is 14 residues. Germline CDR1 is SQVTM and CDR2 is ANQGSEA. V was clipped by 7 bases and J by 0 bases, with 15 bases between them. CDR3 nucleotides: TGCAGCGCCCTACTAGGGGGTACTAACTATGGCTACACCTTC. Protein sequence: CSALLGGTNYGYTF. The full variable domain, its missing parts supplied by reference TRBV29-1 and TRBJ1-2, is SAVISQKPSRDICQRGTSLTIQCQVDSQVTMMFWYRQQPGQSLTLIATANQGSEATYESGFVIDKFPISRPNLTFSTLTVSNMSPEDSSIYLCSALLGGTNYGYTFGSGTRLTVV.